Sequencing of this T cell receptor beta chain was carried out in a study of T cell responses to AZD1222 COVID-19 vaccine. Study findings and constraints: Donors, mostly white British, included more females; clonal diversity was possibly underestimated. A rise in Spike-specific TCR breadth and depth followed two AZD1222 doses. Targeting of unmutated variant regions was reportedly seen in nearly half of spike-specific TCRs.

Clones were read by immunoSEQ multiplex PCR, and TCRdb kept only the in-frame ones, dropping some. The data hold 90,000 to 120,000 clones, with about nine tenths observed a single time. The V end lost 2 bases, the J end lost 2 bases, and 11 bases lay between the germline ends. Germline V CDR1 and CDR2: LGHDT, YNNKEL (reference sequence). The CDR3 sequence is 15 residues long. Turning to this clone: What it binds is unknown.

This receptor was identified in an adult who received the MenACWY meningococcal vaccine as a control. Sequences were derived from peripheral blood, sampled 28 days after the second dose of the MenACWY control vaccine. The chain couples TRBV3-1 (or the pseudogene TRBV3-2) to TRBJ2-3; D unresolved. The CDR3 DNA reads TGTGCCAGCAGCCAACCCCAGCCCCCCACAGATACGCAGTATTTT. Protein product: CASSQPQPPTDTQYF.